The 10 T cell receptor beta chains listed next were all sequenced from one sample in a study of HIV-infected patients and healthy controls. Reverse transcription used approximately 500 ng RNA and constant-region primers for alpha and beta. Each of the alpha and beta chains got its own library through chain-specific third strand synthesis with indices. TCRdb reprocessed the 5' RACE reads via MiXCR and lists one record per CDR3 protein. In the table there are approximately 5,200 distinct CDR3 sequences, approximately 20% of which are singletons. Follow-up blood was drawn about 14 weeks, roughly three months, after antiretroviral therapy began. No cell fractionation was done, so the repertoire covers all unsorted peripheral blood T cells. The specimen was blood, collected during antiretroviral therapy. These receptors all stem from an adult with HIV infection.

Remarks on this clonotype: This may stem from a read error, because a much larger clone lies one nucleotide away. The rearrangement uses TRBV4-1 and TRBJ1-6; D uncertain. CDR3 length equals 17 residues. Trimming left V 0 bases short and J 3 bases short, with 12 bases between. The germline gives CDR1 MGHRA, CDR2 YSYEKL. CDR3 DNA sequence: TGCGCCAGCAGCCAAGAGTTTAATGGGAGCTATAATTCACCCCTCCACTTT. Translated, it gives CASSQEFNGSYNSPLHF.

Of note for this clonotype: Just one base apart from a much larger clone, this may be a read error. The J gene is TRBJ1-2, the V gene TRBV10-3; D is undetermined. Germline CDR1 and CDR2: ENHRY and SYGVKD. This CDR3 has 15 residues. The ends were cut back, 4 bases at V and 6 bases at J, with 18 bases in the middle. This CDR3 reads CAISVGSESTNGYTF. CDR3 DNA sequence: TGTGCCATCAGTGTTGGAAGTGAGAGTACGAATGGCTACACCTTC.

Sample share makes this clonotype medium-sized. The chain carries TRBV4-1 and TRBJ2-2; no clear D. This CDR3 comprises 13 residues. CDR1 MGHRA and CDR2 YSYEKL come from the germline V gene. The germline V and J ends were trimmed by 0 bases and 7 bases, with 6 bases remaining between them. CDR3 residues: CASSQDVGGELFF. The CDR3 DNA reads TGCGCCAGCAGCCAAGATGTAGGCGGGGAGCTGTTTTTT.

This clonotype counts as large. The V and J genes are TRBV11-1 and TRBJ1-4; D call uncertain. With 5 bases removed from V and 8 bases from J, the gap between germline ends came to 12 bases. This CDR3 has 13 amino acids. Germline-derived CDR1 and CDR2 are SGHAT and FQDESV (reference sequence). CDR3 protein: CASSEGSGEKLFF. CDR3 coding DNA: TGTGCCAGCAGCGAAGGCAGCGGCGAAAAACTGTTTTTT.

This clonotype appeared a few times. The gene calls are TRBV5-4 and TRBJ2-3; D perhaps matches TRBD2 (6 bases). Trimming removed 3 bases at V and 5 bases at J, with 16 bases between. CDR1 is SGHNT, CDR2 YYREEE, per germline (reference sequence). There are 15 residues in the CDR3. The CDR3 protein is CASSWGTRSGDTQYF. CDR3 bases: TGTGCCAGCAGCTGGGGGACTCGATCCGGAGATACGCAGTATTTT.

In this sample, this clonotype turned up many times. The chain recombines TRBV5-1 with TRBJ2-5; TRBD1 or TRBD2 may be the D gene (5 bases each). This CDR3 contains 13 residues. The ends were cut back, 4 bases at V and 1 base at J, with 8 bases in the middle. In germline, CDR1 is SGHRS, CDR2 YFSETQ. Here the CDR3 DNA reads TGCGCCAGCAGCCCAGGGACCCAAGAGACCCAGTACTTC. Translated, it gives CASSPGTQETQYF.

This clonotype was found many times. This CDR3 reads CASSYDVGNRQPQHF. The DNA of the CDR3 is TGTGCCAGCAGTTACGATGTGGGGAACAGGCAGCCCCAGCATTTT. The V call is TRBV12-3 or TRBV12-4, the J call TRBJ1-5, with a weak D call TRBD1 (5 bases). The CDR3 loop spans 15 amino acids. V lost 4 bases and J 7 bases, leaving 17 bases between the germline ends.

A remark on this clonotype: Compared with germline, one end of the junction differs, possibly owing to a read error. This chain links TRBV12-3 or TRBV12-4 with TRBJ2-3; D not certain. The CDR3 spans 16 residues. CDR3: CASSLRLVPSTDSQYF. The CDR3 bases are TGTGCCAGCAGTTTACGGTTAGTGCCAAGCACAGATTCGCAGTATTTT.

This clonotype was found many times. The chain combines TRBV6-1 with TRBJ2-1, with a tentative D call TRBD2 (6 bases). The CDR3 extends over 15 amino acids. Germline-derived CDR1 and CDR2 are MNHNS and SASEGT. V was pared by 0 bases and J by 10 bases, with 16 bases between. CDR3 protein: CASSEALLVLAEQFF. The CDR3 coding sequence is TGTGCCAGCAGTGAAGCGCTTCTGGTGCTAGCGGAGCAGTTCTTC.

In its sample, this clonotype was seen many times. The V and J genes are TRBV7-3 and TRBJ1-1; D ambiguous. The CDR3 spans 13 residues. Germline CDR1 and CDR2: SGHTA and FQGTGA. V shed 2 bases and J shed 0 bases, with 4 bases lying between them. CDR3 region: CASSLYVNTEAFF. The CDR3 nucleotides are TGTGCCAGCAGCTTATACGTGAACACTGAAGCTTTCTTT. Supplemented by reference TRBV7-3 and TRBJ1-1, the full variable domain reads GAGVSQTPSNKVTEKGKYVELRCDPISGHTALYWYRQSLGQGPEFLIYFQGTGAADDSGLPNDRFFAVRPEGSVSTLKIQRTERGDSAVYLCASSLYVNTEAFFGQGTRLTVV.